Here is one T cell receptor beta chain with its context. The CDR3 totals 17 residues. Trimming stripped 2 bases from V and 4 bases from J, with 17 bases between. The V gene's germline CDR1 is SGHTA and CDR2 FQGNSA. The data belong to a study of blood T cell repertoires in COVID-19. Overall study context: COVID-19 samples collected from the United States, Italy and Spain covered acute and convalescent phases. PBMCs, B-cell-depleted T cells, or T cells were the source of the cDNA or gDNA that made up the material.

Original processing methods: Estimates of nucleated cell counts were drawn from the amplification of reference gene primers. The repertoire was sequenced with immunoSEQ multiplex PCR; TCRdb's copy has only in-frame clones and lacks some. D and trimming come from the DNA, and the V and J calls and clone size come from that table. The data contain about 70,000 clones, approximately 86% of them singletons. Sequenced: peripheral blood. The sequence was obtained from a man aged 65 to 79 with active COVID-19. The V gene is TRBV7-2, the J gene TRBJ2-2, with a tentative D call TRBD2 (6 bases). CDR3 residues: CASSLNAGFVGTGELFF. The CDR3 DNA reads TGTGCCAGCAGCTTAAACGCGGGGTTTGTTGGCACCGGGGAGCTGTTTTTT.